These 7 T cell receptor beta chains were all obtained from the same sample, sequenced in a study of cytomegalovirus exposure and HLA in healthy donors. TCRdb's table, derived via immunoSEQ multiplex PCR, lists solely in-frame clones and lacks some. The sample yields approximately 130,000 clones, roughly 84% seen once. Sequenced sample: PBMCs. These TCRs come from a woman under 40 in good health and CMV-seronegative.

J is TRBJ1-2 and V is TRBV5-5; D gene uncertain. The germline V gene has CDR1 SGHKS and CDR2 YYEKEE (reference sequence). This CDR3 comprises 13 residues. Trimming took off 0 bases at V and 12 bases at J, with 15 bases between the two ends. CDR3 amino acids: CASSLAGSLANTF. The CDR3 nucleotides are TGTGCCAGCAGCTTGGCCGGGTCACTCGCTAACACCTTC.

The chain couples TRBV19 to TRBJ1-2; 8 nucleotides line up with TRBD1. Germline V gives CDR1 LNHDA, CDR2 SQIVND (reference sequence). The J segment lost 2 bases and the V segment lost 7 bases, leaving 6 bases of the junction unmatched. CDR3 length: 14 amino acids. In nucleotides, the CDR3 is TGTGCCAGTAAGCCGGACAGGGCGAACTATGGCTACACCTTC. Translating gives CASKPDRANYGYTF.

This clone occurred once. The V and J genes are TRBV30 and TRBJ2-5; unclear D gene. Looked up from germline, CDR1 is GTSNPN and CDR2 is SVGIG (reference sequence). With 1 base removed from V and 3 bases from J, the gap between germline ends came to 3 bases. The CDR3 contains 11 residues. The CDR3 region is CAWSGKETQYF. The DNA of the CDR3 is TGTGCCTGGAGTGGTAAAGAGACCCAGTACTTC.

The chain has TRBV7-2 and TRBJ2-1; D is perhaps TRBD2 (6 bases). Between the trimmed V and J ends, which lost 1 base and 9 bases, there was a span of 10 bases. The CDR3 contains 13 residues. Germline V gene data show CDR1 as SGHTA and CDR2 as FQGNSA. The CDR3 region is CASSLELAGEQFF. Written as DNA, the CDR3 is TGTGCCAGCAGCTTAGAACTAGCAGGTGAGCAGTTCTTC.

CDR3 nucleotides: TGTGCCAGCAGCTTGGCGGGAGGGTTTGAGCAGTACTTC. It yields the protein CASSLAGGFEQYF. The V and J genes are TRBV5-4 and TRBJ2-7, with 8 bases fitting TRBD2. The V gene end was trimmed by 0 bases and the J gene end by 7 bases; junction bases not matched to a gene: 3. CDR1 SGHNT and CDR2 YYREEE come from the germline V gene (reference sequence). CDR3 length: 13 residues.

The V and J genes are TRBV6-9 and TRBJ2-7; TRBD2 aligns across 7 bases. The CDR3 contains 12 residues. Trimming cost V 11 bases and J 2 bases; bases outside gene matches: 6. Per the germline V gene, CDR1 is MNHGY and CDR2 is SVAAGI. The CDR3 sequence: CAPGRVAYEQYF. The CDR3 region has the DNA TGTGCCCCTGGGAGGGTGGCCTACGAGCAGTACTTC.

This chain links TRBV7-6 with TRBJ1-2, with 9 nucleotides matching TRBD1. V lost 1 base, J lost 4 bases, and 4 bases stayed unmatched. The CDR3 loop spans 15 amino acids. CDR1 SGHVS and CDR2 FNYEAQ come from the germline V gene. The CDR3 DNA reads TGTGCCAGCAGCTTAGACAGGGGGCGTAGCTATGGCTACACCTTC. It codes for CASSLDRGRSYGYTF.